This TCR beta chain was identified in a study of blood T cell repertoires in COVID-19. Assay: immunoSEQ multiplex PCR; the TCRdb copy retains only in-frame clones and omits some. Altogether about 200,000 clones are present, around four fifths being singletons, with the ten largest covering around 1%. Germline assignment: CDR1 MDHEN and CDR2 SYDVKM. The CDR3 covers 16 residues. The ends were cut back, 7 bases at V and 4 bases at J, with 22 bases in the middle. The V gene is TRBV28, the J gene TRBJ1-2; tentatively, D is TRBD1 (6 bases). This receptor was obtained from a man aged 60 to 75 with COVID-19, enrolled during active disease. Material for sequencing was peripheral blood. The CDR3 here is CASIPRGRGVIYGYTF. Written as DNA, the CDR3 is TGTGCCAGCATCCCCAGGGGTAGAGGAGTCATCTATGGCTACACCTTC.